One and the same sample provided the 10 T cell receptor beta chains below, sequenced in a study of T cell repertoires in cytomegalovirus infection (dated by TCRdb to 2018 to 2020). The data were produced on an Illumina HiSeq 1500. TCRdb reprocessing: public reads trimmed at Q25 with fastp, clones called with MiXCR, in-frame beta chains kept. Rows matching on CDR3 protein sequence are summarized as one entry with the most common DNA and genes. The sample includes 76,000 or so distinct CDR3 sequences, with 3.7% observed a single time. The top ten clonotypes cover 4% to 5.5% of the sample. What was sequenced was PBMCs. All receptors come from a human donor in good health (CMV status not recorded). Some clones in this sample may be carry-over from other donors' samples.

This clonotype was seen at least ten times. The chain carries TRBV18 and TRBJ1-2; TRBD1 aligns across 7 bases. CDR3 size: 14 residues. Trimming removed 2 bases from V and 5 bases from J; junction bases left unmatched: 5. Germline V gene lookup returns CDR1 KGHSH and CDR2 LQKENI. This CDR3 is CASSPSDRAYGYTF. DNA for the CDR3: TGTGCCAGCTCACCATCCGACAGGGCGTATGGCTACACCTTC.

This clonotype was picked up many times. This chain connects TRBV10-3 to TRBJ1-2, with 9 bases matching TRBD1. V lost 6 bases, J lost 8 bases, and 10 bases stayed unmatched. Germline V lookup: CDR1 ENHRY, CDR2 SYGVKD. This CDR3 has 14 amino acids. CDR3 DNA sequence: TGTGCCATCAGAGGATCGGACAGGGGAGGCGGCTACACCTTC. Its translation: CAIRGSDRGGGYTF.

This clonotype showed up many times. This sequence joins TRBV12-3 or TRBV12-4 and TRBJ1-1; D is unclear. V lost 6 bases and J lost 1, with 6 bases in between. This CDR3 is 12 amino acids long. The CDR3 reads CASRGWNTEAFF. DNA for the CDR3: TGTGCCAGCAGAGGGTGGAACACTGAAGCTTTCTTT.

This clonotype was seen repeatedly, ten times or more. The chain carries TRBV3-1 and TRBJ2-7; 9 bases are shared with TRBD2. The CDR3 consists of 15 residues. Per the germline V gene, CDR1 is LGHDT and CDR2 is YNNKEL (reference sequence). The V and J ends lost 1 base and 4 bases, in that order; junction bases with no gene match: 5. The CDR3 region is CASSQAASGGYEQYF. CDR3 nucleotide sequence: TGTGCCAGCAGCCAAGCGGCGAGCGGGGGGTACGAGCAGTACTTC.

The table lists this clonotype with many counts. The chain carries TRBV12-3 or TRBV12-4 and TRBJ1-1, with 9 positions matching TRBD1. The trim removed 5 bases at V and 10 bases at J, leaving 8 bases unmatched. The CDR3 extends over 13 amino acids. CDR3 DNA: TGTGCCAGCAGTGCCGGGACAGGGAGTTTAGCTTTCTTT. Encoded protein: CASSAGTGSLAFF.

The rearrangement joins TRBV24-1 to TRBJ2-1, with no clear D. The CDR3 runs 12 residues. CDR1 is KGHDR and CDR2 is SFDVKD in the germline V gene. V was shortened by 1 base and J by 11 bases, with 8 bases between the two germline ends. DNA for the CDR3: TGTGCCACCAGTGATTTCGGCGGCCAGCAGTTCTTC. This codes for CATSDFGGQQFF.

This clonotype was seen ten or more times. CDR3 residues: CASSSSTGLGNYGYTF. The CDR3 nucleotides are TGTGCCAGCAGCTCGTCAACGGGACTTGGTAACTATGGCTACACCTTC. V usage is TRBV7-2 and J usage is TRBJ1-2, with D tentatively TRBD1 (5 bases). CDR1 and CDR2 (germline): SGHTA, FQGNSA. The CDR3 sequence is 16 residues long. V was trimmed by 4 bases and J by 1 base, leaving 16 bases between them.

This clonotype has a count of ten or more. The chain recombines TRBV28 with TRBJ2-2; 12 bases fit TRBD2. This CDR3 comprises 15 residues. Looked up from germline, CDR1 is MDHEN and CDR2 is SYDVKM. Trimming removed 4 bases from V and 6 bases from J; junction bases left unmatched: 3. DNA for the CDR3: TGTGCCAGCAGTTCCTCTAGCGGGGGGGCCGGGGAGCTGTTTTTT. It yields the protein CASSSSSGGAGELFF.

This clonotype has ten or more counts. This rearrangement joins TRBV7-2 to TRBJ2-5, with TRBD2 as a possible D gene (5 bases). Germline V gene sequence: CDR1 SGHTA, CDR2 FQGNSA. The V gene lost 8 bases and the J gene lost 2 bases, with 15 bases spanning the gap. This CDR3 contains 14 residues. Written as DNA, the CDR3 is TGTGCCAGCGGACTTGGTTTGGGGCAAGAGACCCAGTACTTC. This translates into CASGLGLGQETQYF.

In its sample, this clonotype was seen many times. This chain connects TRBV28 to TRBJ1-2; perhaps TRBD1 as D (5 bases). The V gene's germline CDR1 is MDHEN and CDR2 SYDVKM. V dropped 8 bases and J dropped 3 bases, with 16 bases sitting between them. This CDR3 has 14 amino acids. The CDR3 loop reads CASSLRGGDYGYTF. The CDR3 nucleotides read TGTGCCAGCTCCCTTCGGGGGGGGGACTATGGCTACACCTTC.